This passage covers 27 T cell receptor beta chains from one sample sequenced in a study of blood T cell repertoires in COVID-19. Using immunoSEQ multiplex PCR, the repertoire was profiled, and TCRdb retains in-frame clones only, with some absent. The sample records about 220,000 clones, around 84% being singletons. Sequences were obtained from peripheral blood. The receptors stem from a woman aged 60-75 years who had recovered from COVID-19.

CDR3 protein: CASKEGSEKLFF. The CDR3 DNA is TGTGCCAGCAAGGAGGGATCTGAAAAACTGTTTTTT. The V gene is TRBV6-6, the J gene TRBJ1-4, with no clear D. With 7 bases removed from V and 7 bases from J, the gap between germline ends came to 10 bases. This CDR3 spans 12 amino acids. CDR1 MNHNY and CDR2 SVGAGI come from the germline V gene (reference sequence).

This clone has just a few counts. This sequence joins TRBV18 and TRBJ1-2, with TRBD1 as a possible D gene (6 bases). Per the germline V gene, CDR1 is KGHSH and CDR2 is LQKENI. The length of the CDR3 is 13 residues. Trimming cost V 3 bases and J 8 bases, with 13 bases left between them. CDR3 amino acids: CASSPIRGGGYTF. The CDR3 DNA reads as TGTGCCAGCTCACCCATTCGAGGGGGAGGCTACACCTTC.

This clone was found once. V usage is TRBV4-1 and J usage is TRBJ1-4; D gene unclear. Looked up from germline, CDR1 is MGHRA and CDR2 is YSYEKL. V lost 5 bases and J 7 bases, leaving 14 bases between the germline ends. This CDR3 comprises 14 residues. In DNA form, the CDR3 reads TGCGCCAGCAGCGCGATCGGACGGGGTGAAAAACTGTTTTTT. Protein product: CASSAIGRGEKLFF.

This chain uses TRBV10-2 with TRBJ2-1; 9 bases match TRBD2. Per the germline V gene, CDR1 is WSHSY and CDR2 is SAAADI. The length of the CDR3 is 14 residues. With 6 bases clipped from V and 4 bases from J, the junction kept 4 bases outside the gene matches. CDR3 loop: CASSAGGRYNEQFF. For the CDR3, the DNA is TGCGCCAGCAGCGCGGGGGGGCGTTACAATGAGCAGTTCTTC.

This chain links TRBV3-1 (or the pseudogene TRBV3-2) with TRBJ1-2; 8 nucleotides agree with TRBD1. CDR1 LGHDT and CDR2 YNNKEL come from the germline V gene (reference sequence). This CDR3 region has 13 residues. The ends lost 2 bases at V and 8 bases at J; junction bases unmatched: 4. This CDR3 is CASSQQGAWGYTF. The CDR3 DNA reads as TGTGCCAGCAGCCAACAGGGGGCGTGGGGCTACACCTTC.

This chain connects TRBV6-5 to TRBJ1-5; D gene uncertain. Trimming cost V 2 bases and J 0 bases, with 5 bases left between them. CDR1 is MNHEY and CDR2 is SVGAGI in the germline V gene. CDR3 length equals 14 residues. The CDR3 DNA follows: TGTGCCAGCAGTTACGCCTATAGCAATCAGCCCCAGCATTTT. It encodes CASSYAYSNQPQHF.

The chain links TRBV29-1 to TRBJ1-6; D may be TRBD1 (5 bases). This CDR3 comprises 15 residues. Trimming took off 7 bases at V and 0 bases at J, with 13 bases between the two ends. The germline V gene encodes CDR1 SQVTM and CDR2 ANQGSEA. CDR3 coding DNA: TGCAGCGCAAGGGACGGGAGCTCCTATAATTCACCCCTCCACTTT. This sequence encodes CSARDGSSYNSPLHF.

The rearrangement links TRBV6-4 to TRBJ2-1, with 10 nucleotides matching TRBD2. The trim removed 6 bases at V and 4 bases at J, leaving 9 bases unmatched. CDR3 length equals 16 residues. Germline V lookup: CDR1 MRHNA, CDR2 SNTAGT. The CDR3 region is CASSPGGSGGYNEQFF. The CDR3 nucleotides read TGTGCCAGCAGCCCCGGAGGTAGCGGGGGGTACAATGAGCAGTTCTTC.

This rearrangement joins TRBV6-2 or TRBV6-3 to TRBJ1-5; tentative D call: TRBD1 (5 bases). The germline gives CDR1 MNHEY, CDR2 SVGEGT. The V and J ends lost 2 bases and 0 bases respectively, with 17 bases between them. The CDR3 is 18 residues long. The CDR3 spells CASSYAREGHYSNQPQHF. CDR3 coding DNA: TGTGCCAGCAGTTACGCACGGGAGGGGCACTATAGCAATCAGCCCCAGCATTTT.

The chain employs TRBV5-1 and TRBJ1-1, with D perhaps matching TRBD1 (5 bases). Trimming cost V 3 bases and J 4 bases, with 16 bases left between them. The germline V gene encodes CDR1 SGHRS and CDR2 YFSETQ. The CDR3 runs 15 residues. The CDR3 DNA reads as TGCGCCAGCAGCTCGGGGGTGGGTTATCGCACTGAAGCTTTCTTT. Amino acid sequence: CASSSGVGYRTEAFF.

The chain links TRBV15 to TRBJ1-1; D perhaps matches TRBD1 (6 bases). This CDR3 contains 15 residues. The germline CDR1 and CDR2 sequences are LNHNV and YYDKDF (reference sequence). V was shortened by 1 base and J by 4 bases, with 13 bases between the two germline ends. The CDR3 nucleotides read TGTGCCACCAGCAGAGGGGTCGGCAGGGGCACTGAAGCTTTCTTT. As protein: CATSRGVGRGTEAFF.

V usage is TRBV4-2 and J usage is TRBJ1-2; no clear D. The V and J ends lost 0 bases and 2 bases respectively, with 10 bases between them. CDR1 is LGHNA and CDR2 is YNFKEQ in the germline V gene. This CDR3 is 15 amino acids long. In DNA, the CDR3 is TGTGCCAGCAGCCAAGAGGCAGGTCGAAACTATGGCTACACCTTC. Translating it yields CASSQEAGRNYGYTF.

This clone was counted once. This sequence joins TRBV5-5 and TRBJ1-1; a weak D match, TRBD1 (6 bases). CDR1 is SGHKS, CDR2 YYEKEE, per germline (reference sequence). The CDR3 is 15 residues long. Trimming took 0 bases from V and 4 from J, leaving 13 bases between them. CDR3 residues: CASSLAGLGGTEAFF. CDR3 nucleotides: TGTGCCAGCAGCTTGGCAGGGTTAGGGGGCACTGAAGCTTTCTTT.

The chain carries TRBV5-4 and TRBJ1-1, with 9 bases lining up with TRBD1. CDR3 length: 14 residues. With V trimmed by 6 bases and J by 3 bases, 6 bases remained unmatched. In germline, CDR1 is SGHNT, CDR2 YYREEE (reference sequence). CDR3 coding DNA: TGTGCCAGCAACTCACAGGGGGCTGACACTGAAGCTTTCTTT. This codes for CASNSQGADTEAFF.

This clone was observed at least ten times. The chain uses TRBV9 and TRBJ2-1, with 9 bases identical to TRBD2. Germline V gene sequence: CDR1 SGDLS, CDR2 YYNGEE. The CDR3 is 12 residues long. The V and J ends lost 1 base and 15 bases, in that order; junction bases with no gene match: 5. The CDR3 loop reads CASSVLAGTPFF. The DNA of the CDR3 is TGTGCCAGCAGCGTACTAGCGGGGACACCGTTCTTC.

The V call is TRBV29-1, the J call TRBJ2-3; TRBD1 matches 11 bases. Unmatched junction bases numbered 3, after V lost 4 bases and J lost 3 bases. CDR3 length equals 14 residues. Looked up from germline, CDR1 is SQVTM and CDR2 is ANQGSEA. The CDR3 sequence is CSVVGTGGTDTQYF. In nucleotides, the CDR3 is TGCAGCGTTGTTGGGACAGGGGGTACAGATACGCAGTATTTT.

This chain joins TRBV10-3 and TRBJ2-7; 10 nucleotides agree with TRBD1. Looked up from germline, CDR1 is ENHRY and CDR2 is SYGVKD. The junction had 10 bases not matched to a gene; V was cut back by 10 bases and J by 4 bases. The CDR3 spans 14 residues. The CDR3 region has the DNA TGTGCCAACAGACCGGGACAGGGGTCGTACGAGCAGTACTTC. Amino acids: CANRPGQGSYEQYF.

V usage is TRBV5-6 and J usage is TRBJ1-6, with D possibly matching TRBD1 (5 bases). Germline values: CDR1 SGHDT, CDR2 YYEEEE. There are 16 residues in the CDR3. V was trimmed by 0 bases and J by 5 bases, leaving 12 bases between them. The CDR3: CASSLDWGEDNSPLHF. The CDR3 DNA follows: TGTGCCAGCAGCTTGGATTGGGGGGAGGATAATTCACCCCTCCACTTT.

This CDR3 reads CASRTGGGAFF. CDR3 coding DNA: TGTGCCAGTAGGACAGGTGGGGGAGCTTTCTTT. This chain uses TRBV19 with TRBJ1-1, with D possibly being TRBD1 (6 bases). This CDR3 region has 11 residues. Germline assignment: CDR1 LNHDA and CDR2 SQIVND (reference sequence). Between the trimmed V and J ends, which lost 6 bases and 10 bases, there was a span of 12 bases.

The rearrangement joins TRBV18 to TRBJ1-2; no reliable D call. CDR3 length equals 14 residues. From germline, CDR1 is KGHSH and CDR2 LQKENI. V dropped 5 bases and J dropped 2 bases, with 12 bases sitting between them. CDR3 nucleotide sequence: TGTGCCAGCTCATCCGGAGGGCCCAACTATGGCTACACCTTC. Translated: CASSSGGPNYGYTF.

This chain uses TRBV10-3 with TRBJ1-2, with 7 bases identical to TRBD1. This CDR3 is 15 amino acids long. After removal of 7 bases from V and 4 bases from J, the junction contained 12 bases not matched to a gene. CDR1 ENHRY and CDR2 SYGVKD come from the germline V gene. CDR3 DNA: TGTGCCATCACCGAGGGGGCCGGGGGATTCTATGGCTACACCTTC. It yields the protein CAITEGAGGFYGYTF.

The V gene is TRBV2, the J gene TRBJ2-3; D is unclear. The CDR3 spans 13 residues. In germline, CDR1 is SNHLY, CDR2 FYNNEI. Trimming stripped 1 base from V and 1 base from J, with 3 bases between. The CDR3 region is CASSEVGTDTQYF. DNA of the CDR3: TGTGCCAGCAGTGAAGTCGGCACAGATACGCAGTATTTT.

V and J are TRBV2 and TRBJ2-7; TRBD2 agrees at 14 bases. In germline, CDR1 is SNHLY, CDR2 FYNNEI. The J segment lost 2 bases and the V segment lost 6 bases, leaving 3 bases of the junction unmatched. The CDR3 spans 15 residues. CDR3 coding DNA: TGTGCCAGCAGCCAGACTAGCGGGGGGGCCTACGAGCAGTACTTC. It is translated as CASSQTSGGAYEQYF. The variable domain in full, with the rest retrieved from reference TRBV2 and TRBJ2-7, is EPEVTQTPSHQVTQMGQEVILRCVPISNHLYFYWYRQILGQKVEFLVSFYNNEISEKSEIFDDQFSVERPDGSNFTLKIRSTKLEDSAMYFCASSQTSGGAYEQYFGPGTRLTVT.

J is TRBJ1-1 and V is TRBV6-4; TRBD1 matches at 7 bases. Germline CDR1 and CDR2: MRHNA and SNTAGT. CDR3 length: 14 residues. V trimming: 2 bases; J trimming: 4 bases; junction bases outside the gene matches: 4. The CDR3 DNA reads TGTGCCAGCAGTGACCAGGGGGGTGGCACTGAAGCTTTCTTT. It translates to CASSDQGGGTEAFF.

Of note for this clone: A far more abundant clone sits one base away, making this likely a read error. The CDR3 nucleotides read TGTGCCAGCGGGGGGAATGAGCAGTTCTTC. This translates into CASGGNEQFF. The chain links TRBV5-8 to TRBJ2-1; D may be TRBD2 (6 bases). Germline V gives CDR1 SGHTS, CDR2 YDEGEE. The ends were cut back, 7 bases at V and 7 bases at J, with 6 bases in the middle. The CDR3 length is 10 residues.

The chain employs TRBV29-1 and TRBJ1-2, with D possibly matching TRBD1 (5 bases). CDR1 and CDR2 (germline): SQVTM, ANQGSEA. This CDR3 is built from 12 residues. The ends were cut back, 3 bases at V and 5 bases at J, with 10 bases in the middle. CDR3 sequence reads: CSVERGNYGYTF. For the CDR3, the DNA is TGCAGCGTTGAGCGGGGGAATTATGGCTACACCTTC.

The gene calls are TRBV5-1 and TRBJ1-6; TRBD1 matches 9 bases. The CDR3 is made up of 16 amino acids. The germline gives CDR1 SGHRS, CDR2 YFSETQ. V was clipped by 4 bases and J by 9 bases; unmatched bases: 11. CDR3 in amino acids: CASSLGTGPGGSPLHF. CDR3 sequence (DNA): TGCGCCAGCAGCCTCGGGACAGGGCCCGGGGGTTCACCCCTCCACTTT.